This is a list of T cell receptor beta chains from one sample in a study of blood T cell repertoires in COVID-19. The method was immunoSEQ multiplex PCR; TCRdb's version includes in-frame clones alone and lacks a portion of them. The sample records roughly 350,000 clones, 91% being singletons. Source material: peripheral blood. The receptors originated from a woman aged 18 to 35 who had recovered from COVID-19. Both conserved end residues are part of each CDR3. The D gene is left open where the match is weak. Where a row states a size, it is once, few, many or the class of an expanded clone; other rows omit it.

V gene	clone size	J gene	D gene	CDR3 protein	CDR3 DNA
TRBV7-8	-	TRBJ2-2	-	CASSPTRSGELFF	TGTGCCAGCAGCCCGACTAGATCCGGGGAGCTGTTTTTT
TRBV30	-	TRBJ1-2	TRBD1	CAWSPGTGYGYTF	TGTGCCTGGTCCCCCGGGACAGGGTATGGCTACACCTTC
TRBV14	-	TRBJ1-2	-	CASSQIFPSPYGYTF	TGTGCCAGCAGCCAAATATTCCCGAGTCCCTATGGCTACACCTTC
TRBV9	-	TRBJ2-5	-	CASSVGDSEETQYF	TGTGCCAGCAGCGTAGGAGACTCAGAGGAGACCCAGTACTTC
TRBV5-1	-	TRBJ1-2	TRBD1	CASSPHSDRADFYGYTF	TGCGCCAGCAGCCCGCACTCTGACAGGGCAGACTTCTATGGCTACACCTTC
TRBV6-6	-	TRBJ2-4	-	CASSYGGENIQYF	TGTGCCAGCAGTTACGGCGGGGAAAACATTCAGTACTTC
TRBV6-2/TRBV6-3	-	TRBJ1-5	TRBD1	CASSNPGGEQPQHF	TGTGCCAGCAGCAACCCAGGGGGCGAACAGCCCCAGCATTTT
TRBV7-9	-	TRBJ1-2	-	CASSLASSTNYGYTF	TGTGCCAGCAGCTTAGCCTCTTCCACAAACTATGGCTACACCTTC
TRBV5-1	-	TRBJ1-2	TRBD1	CASSLEGQGGGYTF	TGCGCCAGCAGCTTGGAGGGACAGGGGGGTGGCTACACCTTC
TRBV30	-	TRBJ1-1	-	CAWTVLLRMNTEAFF	TGTGCCTGGACTGTATTACTACGGATGAACACTGAAGCTTTCTTT
TRBV7-2	-	TRBJ1-5	TRBD1	CASSAPGQGMGQPQHF	TGTGCCAGCAGCGCCCCGGGACAGGGAATGGGGCAGCCCCAGCATTTT
TRBV29-1	-	TRBJ2-1	TRBD1	CSVVGTGGIGEQFF	TGCAGCGTTGTAGGGACAGGGGGCATCGGTGAGCAGTTCTTC
TRBV10-1	-	TRBJ2-3	-	CASSVGLPTDTQYF	TGCGCCAGCAGCGTTGGACTACCCACAGATACGCAGTATTTT
TRBV5-6	-	TRBJ2-1	-	CASSLYNNEQFF	TGTGCCAGCAGCTTGTATAACAATGAGCAGTTCTTC
TRBV14	once	TRBJ1-4	-	CASSEPQGRSEKLFF	TGTGCCAGCAGCGAACCACAGGGACGCTCTGAAAAACTGTTTTTT
TRBV7-9	once	TRBJ1-2	-	CASSETDRGYTF	TGTGCCAGCAGCGAGACCGACAGGGGCTACACCTTC
TRBV9	-	TRBJ2-3	TRBD2	CASSVQTSGRPDTQYF	TGTGCCAGCAGCGTCCAAACTAGCGGGAGACCAGATACGCAGTATTTT
TRBV19	-	TRBJ2-1	TRBD1	CASSPTGGVWNEQFF	TGTGCCAGTAGTCCGACAGGGGGGGTATGGAATGAGCAGTTCTTC
TRBV7-9	-	TRBJ2-5	TRBD2	CASSLEAGVGETQYF	TGTGCCAGCAGCTTAGAAGCGGGAGTGGGGGAGACCCAGTACTTC
TRBV11-3	-	TRBJ1-6	TRBD1	CASSLRQGNYNSPLHF	TGTGCCAGCAGCTTGAGACAGGGGAACTATAATTCACCCCTCCACTTT
TRBV5-6	-	TRBJ2-4	-	CASSLEPIKNIQYF	TGTGCCAGCAGCTTGGAGCCCATCAAAAACATTCAGTACTTC
TRBV30	-	TRBJ1-1	TRBD1	CALRGRADTEAFF	TGTGCCTTAAGGGGGCGGGCGGACACTGAAGCTTTCTTT
TRBV12-5	-	TRBJ1-2	-	CASGLGGGGDDYGYTF	TGTGCTAGTGGTTTGGGTGGTGGGGGGGATGACTATGGCTACACCTTC
TRBV27	-	TRBJ1-1	-	CASSLLTGEAFF	TGTGCCAGCAGTCTCCTGACGGGGGAAGCTTTCTTT
TRBV29-1	once	TRBJ2-1	TRBD2	CSVEVIAGDNEQFF	TGCAGCGTTGAAGTGATAGCGGGAGACAATGAGCAGTTCTTC
TRBV4-3	-	TRBJ2-1	TRBD2	CASSQGLAGENEQFF	TGCGCCAGCAGCCAGGGACTAGCGGGAGAAAATGAGCAGTTCTTC
TRBV24-1	-	TRBJ2-1	TRBD2	CATGRADYNEQFF	TGTGCCACTGGGAGGGCGGACTACAATGAGCAGTTCTTC
TRBV30	-	TRBJ1-1	TRBD1	CAWNPGTGGEAFF	TGTGCCTGGAATCCGGGGACAGGGGGAGAAGCTTTCTTT
TRBV29-1	-	TRBJ1-1	TRBD1	CSAVQGVGGTEAFF	TGCAGCGCCGTACAGGGGGTAGGTGGTACTGAAGCTTTCTTT
TRBV15	-	TRBJ1-5	-	CATREGGALRQPQHF	TGTGCCACCCGCGAGGGAGGGGCGCTGCGTCAGCCCCAGCATTTT
TRBV18	-	TRBJ2-1	TRBD1	CASSSQGGQYNEQFF	TGTGCCAGCTCATCACAGGGGGGACAGTACAATGAGCAGTTCTTC
TRBV4-3	-	TRBJ1-2	TRBD1	CASSQDSRARGLYGYTF	TGCGCCAGCAGCCAAGATTCTCGGGCCAGGGGGCTCTATGGCTACACCTTC
TRBV11-3	-	TRBJ1-1	-	CASSLPRGTEAFF	TGTGCCAGCAGCTTACCGCGAGGGACTGAAGCTTTCTTT
TRBV7-2	-	TRBJ1-3	TRBD1	CASSLVLQGSGRNTIYF	TGTGCCAGCAGCTTAGTGCTACAGGGGTCAGGAAGAAACACCATATATTTT
TRBV27	once	TRBJ1-1	-	CASSLLQGRFEAFF	TGTGCCAGCAGTTTATTACAGGGAAGGTTTGAAGCTTTCTTT
TRBV6-2/TRBV6-3	-	TRBJ2-1	-	CASSYPSLAANEQFF	TGTGCCAGCAGTTACCCCTCACTAGCCGCCAATGAGCAGTTCTTC
TRBV6-2/TRBV6-3	-	TRBJ2-1	-	CASSYSRAGEQFF	TGTGCCAGCAGTTACTCGAGGGCGGGTGAGCAGTTCTTC
TRBV5-5	-	TRBJ2-3	TRBD1	CASSPGTGGADTQYF	TGTGCCAGCAGCCCCGGGACAGGGGGTGCGGATACGCAGTATTTT
TRBV7-9	-	TRBJ2-1	-	CASSGTGTVYNEQFF	TGTGCCAGCAGCGGAACAGGGACCGTCTACAATGAGCAGTTCTTC
TRBV11-3	-	TRBJ1-6	-	CASSTSTSSPLHF	TGTGCCAGCAGCACCTCTACGTCCTCACCCCTCCACTTT
TRBV24-1	once	TRBJ1-1	-	CATSDLTGSRTFF	TGTGCCACCAGTGATTTGACGGGGAGTAGGACTTTCTTT
TRBV3-1/TRBV3-2	-	TRBJ2-3	-	CASSQLPEGRRYTQYF	TGTGCCAGCAGCCAACTCCCGGAGGGCCGGAGATATACGCAGTATTTT
TRBV11-2	-	TRBJ2-4	TRBD1	CASSLDDRQGASKNIQYF	TGTGCCAGCAGCTTAGATGACAGACAGGGGGCTTCCAAAAACATTCAGTACTTC
TRBV4-1	-	TRBJ2-3	TRBD2	CASSPRASGRADTQYF	TGCGCCAGCAGCCCCCGCGCTAGCGGGAGGGCAGATACGCAGTATTTT
TRBV7-2	-	TRBJ2-1	TRBD1	CASRGDSRIVGEEQFF	TGTGCCAGCAGGGGGGACAGTAGAATAGTAGGCGAAGAGCAGTTCTTC
TRBV4-3	once	TRBJ2-5	TRBD1	CASSQDYRGQETQYF	TGCGCCAGCAGCCAAGATTACAGGGGACAAGAGACCCAGTACTTC
TRBV21-1	-	TRBJ1-1	-	CASSPQGQGGNTEAFF	TGTGCCAGCAGCCCACAGGGACAGGGGGGGAACACTGAAGCTTTCTTT
TRBV10-2	-	TRBJ2-3	TRBD2	CASRRGLAGFKDTQYF	TGCGCCAGCAGGAGGGGACTAGCGGGGTTTAAGGATACGCAGTATTTT
TRBV14	-	TRBJ1-1	-	CASYTTGPTEAFF	TGTGCCAGTTATACAACAGGGCCCACTGAAGCTTTCTTT
TRBV7-9	-	TRBJ2-1	-	CASSWGGGDLEDEQFF	TGTGCCAGCAGCTGGGGCGGGGGCGACCTAGAAGATGAGCAGTTCTTC
TRBV10-2	-	TRBJ2-5	-	CASSVKGETQYF	TGCGCCAGCAGTGTTAAGGGGGAGACCCAGTACTTC
TRBV9	-	TRBJ2-1	TRBD2	CASSEGLAAYNEQFF	TGTGCCAGCAGCGAGGGACTAGCGGCCTACAATGAGCAGTTCTTC
TRBV20-1	-	TRBJ2-5	-	CSASEESVLQETQYF	TGCAGTGCTAGTGAAGAGAGCGTCCTACAAGAGACCCAGTACTTC
TRBV18	-	TRBJ1-5	TRBD1	CASSQATGSNQPQHF	TGTGCCAGCTCGCAGGCGACAGGGTCCAATCAGCCCCAGCATTTT
TRBV2	-	TRBJ2-1	-	CASSDRDNEQFF	TGTGCCAGCAGTGACCGAGACAATGAGCAGTTCTTC
TRBV4-3	-	TRBJ1-2	TRBD1	CASSQDWRDRVYYGYTF	TGCGCCAGCAGCCAAGACTGGCGGGACAGGGTATACTATGGCTACACCTTC
TRBV30	-	TRBJ1-6	TRBD1	CAWSNRGYNSPLHF	TGTGCCTGGAGTAACAGGGGCTATAATTCACCCCTCCACTTT
TRBV15	-	TRBJ1-2	-	CATSRDLEGQKRGYTF	TGTGCCACCAGCAGAGATCTGGAAGGACAGAAGCGAGGCTACACCTTC
TRBV5-1	-	TRBJ1-2	-	CASSLNSQTYGYTF	TGCGCCAGCAGCTTGAACAGCCAAACCTATGGCTACACCTTC